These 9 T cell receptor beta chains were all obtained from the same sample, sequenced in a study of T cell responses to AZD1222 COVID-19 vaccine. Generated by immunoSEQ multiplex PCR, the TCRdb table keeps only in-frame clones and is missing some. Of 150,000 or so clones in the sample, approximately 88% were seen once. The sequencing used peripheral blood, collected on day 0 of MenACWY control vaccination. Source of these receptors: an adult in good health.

CDR3 protein: CASSLRTDGNYGYTF. DNA for the CDR3: TGTGCCAGCAGTCTCCGAACCGACGGGAACTATGGCTACACCTTC. The V call is TRBV6-6, the J call TRBJ1-2; D remains unclear. The CDR3 extends over 15 amino acids. V lost 5 bases to trimming and J lost 2 bases, with 15 bases between them. The germline gives CDR1 MNHNY, CDR2 SVGAGI (reference sequence).

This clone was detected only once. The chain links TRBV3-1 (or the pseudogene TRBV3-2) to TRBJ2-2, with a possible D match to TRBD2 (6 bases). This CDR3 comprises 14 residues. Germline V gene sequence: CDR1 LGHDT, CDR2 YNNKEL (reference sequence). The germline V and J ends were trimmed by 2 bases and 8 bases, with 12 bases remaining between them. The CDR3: CASSQLQGGGELFF. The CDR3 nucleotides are TGTGCCAGCAGCCAACTCCAGGGAGGAGGGGAGCTGTTTTTT.

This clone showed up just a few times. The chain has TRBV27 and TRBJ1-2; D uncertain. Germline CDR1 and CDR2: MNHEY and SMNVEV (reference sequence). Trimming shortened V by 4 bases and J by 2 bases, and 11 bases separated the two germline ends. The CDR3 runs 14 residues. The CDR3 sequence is CASSSLAANYGYTF. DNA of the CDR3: TGTGCCAGCAGTTCCCTGGCGGCCAACTATGGCTACACCTTC.

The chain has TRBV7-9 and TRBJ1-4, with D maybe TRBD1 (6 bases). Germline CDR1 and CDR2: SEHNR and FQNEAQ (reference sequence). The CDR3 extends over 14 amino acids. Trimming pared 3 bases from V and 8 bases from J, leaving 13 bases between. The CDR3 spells CASSFGQRREKLFF. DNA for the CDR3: TGTGCCAGCAGCTTCGGACAGCGAAGGGAAAAACTGTTTTTT. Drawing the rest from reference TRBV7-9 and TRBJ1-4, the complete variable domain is DTGVSQNPRHKITKRGQNVTFRCDPISEHNRLYWYRQTLGQGPEFLTYFQNEAQLEKSRLLSDRFSAERPKGSFSTLEIQRTEQGDSAMYLCASSFGQRREKLFFGSGTQLSVL.

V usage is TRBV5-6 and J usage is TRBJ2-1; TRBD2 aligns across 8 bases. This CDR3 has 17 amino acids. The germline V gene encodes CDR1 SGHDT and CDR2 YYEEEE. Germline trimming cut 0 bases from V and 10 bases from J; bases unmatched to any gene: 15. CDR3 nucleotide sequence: TGTGCCAGCAGCTTGGGGGCTAGCGGGTCATGGGTTTCGGAGCAGTTCTTC. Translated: CASSLGASGSWVSEQFF.

The CDR3 here is CAWGKRDRIIGQYF. DNA of the CDR3: TGTGCCTGGGGAAAGAGGGACAGGATAATCGGGCAGTACTTC. V gene TRBV30 combines with J gene TRBJ2-7, with 8 bases aligning to TRBD1. Trimming at V came to 5 bases and at J to 9 bases, leaving 15 bases not matched to a gene. Germline CDR1 GTSNPN, CDR2 SVGIG (reference sequence). The CDR3 covers 14 residues.

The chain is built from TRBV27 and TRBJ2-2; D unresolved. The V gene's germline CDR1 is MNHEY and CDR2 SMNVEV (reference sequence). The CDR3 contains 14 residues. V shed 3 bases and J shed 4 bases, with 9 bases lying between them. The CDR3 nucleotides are TGTGCCAGCAGTTTCGGGCGTTCCACCGGGGAGCTGTTTTTT. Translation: CASSFGRSTGELFF.

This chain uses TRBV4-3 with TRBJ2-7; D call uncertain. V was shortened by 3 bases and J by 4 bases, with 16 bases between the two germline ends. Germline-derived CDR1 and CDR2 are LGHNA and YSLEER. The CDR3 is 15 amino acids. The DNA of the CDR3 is TGCGCCAGCAGCCAGCACCATAGCTCAGGTTACGAGCAGTACTTC. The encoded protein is CASSQHHSSGYEQYF.

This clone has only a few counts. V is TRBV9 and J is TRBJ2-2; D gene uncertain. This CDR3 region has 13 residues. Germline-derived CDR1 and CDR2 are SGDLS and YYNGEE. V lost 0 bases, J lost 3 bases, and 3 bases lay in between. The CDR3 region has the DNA TGTGCCAGCAGCGTAGGGGACACCGGGGAGCTGTTTTTT. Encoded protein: CASSVGDTGELFF.